One sample yielded the 25 T cell receptor beta chains listed below, sequenced in a study of blood T cell repertoires in COVID-19. Clones were read by immunoSEQ multiplex PCR, and TCRdb kept only the in-frame ones, dropping some. The table lists roughly 300,000 clones, roughly nine tenths of them singletons, with approximately 5% in the top ten. The material sequenced was PBMCs or T cells enriched from blood (not recorded which). These receptors originate from a woman younger than 45 who had recovered from COVID-19.

The chain combines TRBV6-5 with TRBJ2-3; D possibly corresponds to TRBD2 (6 bases). This CDR3 contains 14 residues. In germline, CDR1 is MNHEY, CDR2 SVGAGI. Between the trimmed V and J ends, which lost 7 bases and 2 bases, there was a span of 13 bases. The CDR3 sequence: CASTGAGNTDTQYF. The CDR3 bases are TGTGCCAGCACCGGGGCGGGGAACACAGATACGCAGTATTTT.

Worth noting for this clone: This specimen includes other DNA sequences encoding the same CDR3. The chain recombines TRBV5-1 with TRBJ2-7; D unclear. CDR3 size: 13 residues. Trimming removed 0 bases from V and 5 bases from J, with 9 bases in between. Germline values: CDR1 SGHRS, CDR2 YFSETQ. The CDR3 here is CASSLAGSNEQYF. In DNA, the CDR3 is TGCGCCAGCAGCTTGGCCGGGTCAAACGAGCAGTACTTC.

The chain combines TRBV30 with TRBJ1-1; D may be TRBD1 (6 bases). Trimming shortened V by 3 bases and J by 0 bases, and 11 bases separated the two germline ends. Germline V gene sequence: CDR1 GTSNPN, CDR2 SVGIG (reference sequence). This CDR3 is built from 14 residues. Here the CDR3 DNA reads TGTGCCTGGAGCGACACAGGGTTGAACACTGAAGCTTTCTTT. Its protein is CAWSDTGLNTEAFF.

This chain connects TRBV7-8 to TRBJ2-4; 8 bases are a match to TRBD1. The ends lost 3 bases at V and 2 bases at J; junction bases unmatched: 9. The germline V gene has CDR1 SGHVS and CDR2 FQNEAQ. The CDR3 has 17 amino acids. CDR3 protein: CASSLLAGGASKNIQYF. The DNA for the CDR3 is TGTGCCAGCAGCTTGTTGGCAGGGGGCGCCTCCAAAAACATTCAGTACTTC.

The gene calls are TRBV7-9 and TRBJ1-2; tentatively, D is TRBD1 (6 bases). The V end was cut by 3 bases, the J end by 4 bases, with 15 bases between. The CDR3 length is 15 residues. Germline loops: CDR1 SEHNR, CDR2 FQNEAQ (reference sequence). CDR3 amino acids: CASSFPTGSSYGYTF. The CDR3 DNA reads TGTGCCAGCAGCTTCCCGACAGGTTCGAGCTATGGCTACACCTTC.

The gene calls are TRBV9 and TRBJ1-1; maybe TRBD1 (5 bases). The ends were cut back, 4 bases at V and 3 bases at J, with 13 bases in the middle. This CDR3 region has 14 residues. The germline gives CDR1 SGDLS, CDR2 YYNGEE. The CDR3 DNA sequence: TGTGCCAGCAGCCCCAGGGTCCGGGACACTGAAGCTTTCTTT. It codes for CASSPRVRDTEAFF.

V gene TRBV7-9 combines with J gene TRBJ2-7, with 10 bases aligning to TRBD1. Per germline, CDR1 SEHNR and CDR2 FQNEAQ (reference sequence). V shed 7 bases, J shed 5 bases, and the junction held 8 bases outside the gene matches. The CDR3 is 14 amino acids. The CDR3 region has the DNA TGTGCCAGCACCCCCGGGACAGGGGTGCACGAGCAGTACTTC. Protein: CASTPGTGVHEQYF.

The gene calls are TRBV13 and TRBJ1-1; 10 nucleotides align to TRBD1. The CDR3 sequence is 13 residues long. From germline, CDR1 is PRHDT and CDR2 FYEKMQ (reference sequence). V trimming: 0 bases; J trimming: 13 bases; junction bases outside the gene matches: 5. This CDR3 is CASSLGDRGKSFF. In DNA form, the CDR3 reads TGTGCCAGCAGCTTAGGGGACAGGGGGAAGAGTTTCTTT.

The chain links TRBV29-1 to TRBJ2-3; maybe TRBD1 (5 bases). The CDR3 is 13 residues long. The V gene's germline CDR1 is SQVTM and CDR2 ANQGSEA. V lost 8 bases, J lost 2 bases, and 14 bases lay in between. DNA for the CDR3: TGCAGCACGCTGGGGCTTTTCACAGATACGCAGTATTTT. Translated: CSTLGLFTDTQYF.

This clone occurred once. The genes are TRBV9 and TRBJ1-5, with 9 bases lining up with TRBD1. V was clipped by 4 bases and J by 3 bases; unmatched bases: 5. CDR1 SGDLS and CDR2 YYNGEE come from the germline V gene. The CDR3 has 15 residues. CDR3 in DNA: TGTGCCAGCAGCTCCGGGACAGGGTACAATCAGCCCCAGCATTTT. Translated, it gives CASSSGTGYNQPQHF.

This clone was observed once. The chain uses TRBV11-3 and TRBJ2-3, with D tentatively TRBD2 (5 bases). CDR3 length: 14 amino acids. Trimming left V 5 bases short and J 3 bases short, with 12 bases between. From germline, CDR1 is SGHNT and CDR2 YENEEA. In DNA form, the CDR3 reads TGTGCCAGCAGCCCTGGAGGACGGACAGATACGCAGTATTTT. Amino acids: CASSPGGRTDTQYF.

The chain joins TRBV4-1 to TRBJ2-3; perhaps TRBD1 as D (6 bases). Looked up from germline, CDR1 is MGHRA and CDR2 is YSYEKL. The CDR3 totals 14 residues. The ends were cut back, 0 bases at V and 6 bases at J, with 10 bases in the middle. The CDR3 region is CASSQDFQGDTQYF. CDR3 bases: TGCGCCAGCAGCCAAGATTTCCAGGGGGATACGCAGTATTTT.

This chain joins TRBV6-5 and TRBJ1-2, with D possibly matching TRBD1 (5 bases). In germline, CDR1 is MNHEY, CDR2 SVGAGI. Trimming stripped 7 bases from V and 2 bases from J, with 14 bases between. CDR3 length: 14 amino acids. The CDR3 region is CASTTGGVNYGYTF. In nucleotides, the CDR3 is TGTGCCAGCACCACAGGAGGGGTCAACTATGGCTACACCTTC.

The V and J genes are TRBV5-1 and TRBJ1-2, with TRBD1 matching over 7 bases. The trim removed 4 bases at V and 2 bases at J, leaving 11 bases unmatched. The CDR3 covers 16 residues. Germline CDR1 reads SGHRS; CDR2 reads YFSETQ. The CDR3 region has the DNA TGCGCCAGCAGCCTGGGCAAAGGGACAGCAAACTATGGCTACACCTTC. Translating gives CASSLGKGTANYGYTF.

The chain uses TRBV7-6 and TRBJ2-1, with TRBD2 matching 9 bases. The trim removed 5 bases at V and 4 bases at J, leaving 15 bases unmatched. Germline values: CDR1 SGHVS, CDR2 FNYEAQ. The CDR3 loop spans 18 amino acids. The DNA for the CDR3 is TGTGCCAGCAGCGGACCACCCTCGGGACTAGCCCCGTACAATGAGCAGTTCTTC. Amino acid sequence: CASSGPPSGLAPYNEQFF.

J is TRBJ1-1 and V is TRBV9; no firm D call. Looked up from germline, CDR1 is SGDLS and CDR2 is YYNGEE. Trimming removed 4 bases from V and 5 bases from J, with 9 bases in between. This CDR3 has 12 amino acids. This chain's CDR3 is CASSSPFTEAFF. DNA of the CDR3: TGTGCCAGCAGCTCCCCTTTTACTGAAGCTTTCTTT. Full variable domain (remainder filled in from reference TRBV9 and TRBJ1-1): DSGVTQTPKHLITATGQRVTLRCSPRSGDLSVYWYQQSLDQGLQFLIQYYNGEERAKGNILERFSAQQFPDLHSELNLSSLELGDSALYFCASSSPFTEAFFGQGTRLTVV.

This clone was seen only a few times. This rearrangement joins TRBV7-8 to TRBJ2-3; possible D gene TRBD1, 6 bases. V was pared by 5 bases and J by 4 bases, with 10 bases between. Germline loops: CDR1 SGHVS, CDR2 FQNEAQ. There are 13 residues in the CDR3. The DNA for the CDR3 is TGTGCCAGCAGCAAACAGGGTTCAGATACGCAGTATTTT. Its translation: CASSKQGSDTQYF. The whole variable domain, filled in from reference TRBV7-8 and TRBJ2-3, reads GAGVSQSPRYKVAKRGQDVALRCDPISGHVSLFWYQQALGQGPEFLTYFQNEAQLDKSGLPSDRFFAERPEGSVSTLKIQRTQQEDSAVYLCASSKQGSDTQYFGPGTRLTVL.

V gene TRBV7-9 combines with J gene TRBJ1-6, with 10 positions matching TRBD1. CDR3 length: 14 amino acids. CDR1 is SEHNR, CDR2 FQNEAQ, per germline (reference sequence). Trimming at V came to 8 bases and at J to 9 bases, leaving 7 bases not matched to a gene. CDR3 coding DNA: TGTGCCAGCCGTTCCGGGACAGGGGTTTCACCCCTCCACTTT. Its protein is CASRSGTGVSPLHF.

This clone appeared a single time. The chain joins TRBV6-5 to TRBJ1-1, with 7 bases identical to TRBD1. CDR1 MNHEY and CDR2 SVGAGI come from the germline V gene. The length of the CDR3 is 13 residues. Losses at the gene ends were 5 bases for V and 6 bases for J; bases not matched to a gene: 6. The CDR3, as DNA: TGTGCCAGCAGTAGACAGGGTGCGGCTGAAGCTTTCTTT. Its protein product is CASSRQGAAEAFF.

V gene TRBV2 combines with J gene TRBJ2-1, with 7 bases identical to TRBD2. V lost 8 bases to trimming and J lost 7 bases; unmatched junction nucleotides: 14. Germline CDR1 SNHLY, CDR2 FYNNEI. This CDR3 has 15 amino acids. The CDR3 loop reads CASGVDAGVLNEQFF. In DNA form, the CDR3 reads TGTGCCAGCGGGGTGGATGCGGGGGTTCTAAATGAGCAGTTCTTC.

This chain joins TRBV7-2 and TRBJ2-5, with 9 bases fitting TRBD1. Germline V CDR1 and CDR2: SGHTA, FQGNSA. Trimming at V came to 5 bases and at J to 3 bases, leaving 10 bases not matched to a gene. The CDR3 has 16 amino acids. The CDR3 DNA follows: TGTGCCAGCAGCCAGAGGGGGACAGGGCCCAAAGAGACCCAGTACTTC. Its translation is CASSQRGTGPKETQYF.

The V and J genes are TRBV19 and TRBJ1-1, with D unclear. The V gene's germline CDR1 is LNHDA and CDR2 SQIVND (reference sequence). Trimming stripped 0 bases from V and 1 base from J, with 9 bases between. The CDR3 sequence is 15 residues long. Here the CDR3 DNA reads TGTGCCAGTAGTATAGATCACAGCTCGAACACTGAAGCTTTCTTT. Residues: CASSIDHSSNTEAFF.

The rearrangement links TRBV7-9 to TRBJ2-3; the match to TRBD2 covers 8 bases. This CDR3 spans 14 amino acids. Germline-derived CDR1 and CDR2 are SEHNR and FQNEAQ (reference sequence). The J segment lost 5 bases and the V segment lost 5 bases, leaving 6 bases of the junction unmatched. CDR3 DNA: TGTGCCAGCAGCGTAGGACTAGCTGAAGATACGCAGTATTTT. Protein sequence: CASSVGLAEDTQYF. Using reference TRBV7-9 and TRBJ2-3 for the parts outside the CDR3, the full variable domain is DTGVSQNPRHKITKRGQNVTFRCDPISEHNRLYWYRQTLGQGPEFLTYFQNEAQLEKSRLLSDRFSAERPKGSFSTLEIQRTEQGDSAMYLCASSVGLAEDTQYFGPGTRLTVL.

The V call is TRBV7-9, the J call TRBJ1-6; D is undetermined. Trimming stripped 7 bases from V and 8 bases from J, with 12 bases between. CDR1 SEHNR and CDR2 FQNEAQ come from the germline V gene (reference sequence). The CDR3 extends over 13 amino acids. The CDR3 nucleotides are TGTGCCAGCACCCACCAGACTGATTCACCCCTCCACTTT. It encodes CASTHQTDSPLHF.

Note on this clone: The sample contains more than one DNA sequence encoding this CDR3. CDR3 bases: TGTGCCAGTAGTCCGACAGGGGCTGGAAACACCATATATTTT. It is translated as CASSPTGAGNTIYF. The V gene is TRBV19, the J gene TRBJ1-3, with TRBD1 matching 8 bases. Germline assignment: CDR1 LNHDA and CDR2 SQIVND (reference sequence). The CDR3 extends over 14 amino acids. V was pared by 5 bases and J by 2 bases, with 2 bases of the junction left unmatched.